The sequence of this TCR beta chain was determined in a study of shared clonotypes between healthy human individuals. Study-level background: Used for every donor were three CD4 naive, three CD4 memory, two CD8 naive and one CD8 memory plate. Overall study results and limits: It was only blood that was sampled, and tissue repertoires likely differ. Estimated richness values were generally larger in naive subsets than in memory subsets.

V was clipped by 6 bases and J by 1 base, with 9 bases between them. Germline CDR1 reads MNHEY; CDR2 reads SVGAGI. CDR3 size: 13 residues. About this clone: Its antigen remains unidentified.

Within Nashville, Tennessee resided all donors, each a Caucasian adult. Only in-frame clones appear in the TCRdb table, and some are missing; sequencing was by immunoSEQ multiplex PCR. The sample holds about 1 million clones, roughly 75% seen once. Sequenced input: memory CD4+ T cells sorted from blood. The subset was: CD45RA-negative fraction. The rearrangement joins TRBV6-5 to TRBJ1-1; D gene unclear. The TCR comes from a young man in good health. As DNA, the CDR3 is TGTGCCAGCAGGCAGGACGGGAACACTGAAGCTTTCTTT. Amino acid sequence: CASRQDGNTEAFF.